This T cell receptor beta chain was sequenced during a study of graft-versus-host responses after intestinal transplantation. About the study: Every one of the recipients received anti-thymocyte globulin induction and afterwards took tacrolimus and steroids for roughly 3 years.

To note about this clone: Antigen: not known.

This CDR3 is built from 12 residues. V lost 2 bases to trimming and J lost 8 bases, with 9 bases between them. Germline CDR1 is LGHNA and CDR2 is YNFKEQ. Repertoires were generated with immunoSEQ multiplex PCR, while TCRdb's copy carries only in-frame clones and drops some. The sample includes under 150,000 clones, around 94% of them seen just once. Findings of the study overall: Across patients carrying graft-donor T cell macrochimerism, allografts held high graft-versus-host to host-versus-graft clonal ratios. GvH clone levels peaked in circulation, and this peak was associated with early post-transplant HvG declines.

The sequence derives from a human donor who received an intestinal transplant. The sample consisted of unstimulated CD4+ T cells sorted from spleen or lymph node cells, taken before intestinal transplant. The chain joins TRBV4-2 to TRBJ1-2; the D is unclear. The CDR3 DNA reads TGTGCCAGCAGCCAATTTCCCGGGGGCTACACCTTC. This sequence encodes CASSQFPGGYTF.